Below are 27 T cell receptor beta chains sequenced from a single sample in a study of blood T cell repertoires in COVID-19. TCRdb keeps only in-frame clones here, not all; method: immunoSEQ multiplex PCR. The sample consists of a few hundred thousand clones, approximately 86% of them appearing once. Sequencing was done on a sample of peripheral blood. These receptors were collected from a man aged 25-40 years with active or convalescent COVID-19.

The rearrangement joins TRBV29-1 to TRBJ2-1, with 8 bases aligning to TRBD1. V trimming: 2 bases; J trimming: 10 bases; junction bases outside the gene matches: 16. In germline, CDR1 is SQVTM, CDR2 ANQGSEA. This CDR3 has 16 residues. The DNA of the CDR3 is TGCAGCGTTGAACCTCTCCCGAGACAGGGGTCGGGCGAGCAGTTCTTC. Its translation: CSVEPLPRQGSGEQFF.

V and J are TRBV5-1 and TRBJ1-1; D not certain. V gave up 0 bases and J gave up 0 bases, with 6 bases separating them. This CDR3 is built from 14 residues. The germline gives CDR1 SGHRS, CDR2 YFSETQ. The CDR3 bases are TGCGCCAGCAGCTTGGACACGTTGAACACTGAAGCTTTCTTT. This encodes CASSLDTLNTEAFF.

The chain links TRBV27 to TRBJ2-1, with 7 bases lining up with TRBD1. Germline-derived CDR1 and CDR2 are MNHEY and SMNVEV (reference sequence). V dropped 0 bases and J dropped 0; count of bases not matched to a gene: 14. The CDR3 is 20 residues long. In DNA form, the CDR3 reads TGTGCCAGCAGTTTATCGATTCCGCAGCCGACAGGGAGCTCCTACAATGAGCAGTTCTTC. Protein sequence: CASSLSIPQPTGSSYNEQFF.

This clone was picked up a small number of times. CDR3 amino acids: CASSVGLAGGPLGIDTQYF. CDR3 nucleotide sequence: TGTGCCAGCAGCGTGGGACTAGCGGGGGGGCCCCTCGGGATTGATACGCAGTATTTT. The chain joins TRBV5-4 to TRBJ2-3; 16 nucleotides line up with TRBD2. Germline V gene sequence: CDR1 SGHNT, CDR2 YYREEE (reference sequence). Unmatched junction bases numbered 14, after V lost 4 bases and J lost 6 bases. This CDR3 comprises 19 residues.

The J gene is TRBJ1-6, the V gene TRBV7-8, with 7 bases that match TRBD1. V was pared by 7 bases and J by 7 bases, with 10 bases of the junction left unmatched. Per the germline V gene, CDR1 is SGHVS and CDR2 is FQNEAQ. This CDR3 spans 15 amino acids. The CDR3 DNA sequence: TGTGCCAGCAACCCAGGGACAGCACCCAATTCACCCCTCCACTTT. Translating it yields CASNPGTAPNSPLHF.

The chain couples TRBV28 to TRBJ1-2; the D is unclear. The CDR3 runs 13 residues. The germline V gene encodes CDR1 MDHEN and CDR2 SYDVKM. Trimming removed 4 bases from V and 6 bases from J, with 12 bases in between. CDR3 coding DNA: TGTGCCAGCAGTTCGGGGATAGAGGATGGCTACACCTTC. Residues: CASSSGIEDGYTF.

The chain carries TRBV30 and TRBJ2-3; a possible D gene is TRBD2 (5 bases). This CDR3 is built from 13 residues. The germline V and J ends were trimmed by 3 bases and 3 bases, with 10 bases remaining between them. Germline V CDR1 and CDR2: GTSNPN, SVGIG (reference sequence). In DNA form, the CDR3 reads TGTGCCTGGAGGCGCCTAGCAACAGATACGCAGTATTTT. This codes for CAWRRLATDTQYF.

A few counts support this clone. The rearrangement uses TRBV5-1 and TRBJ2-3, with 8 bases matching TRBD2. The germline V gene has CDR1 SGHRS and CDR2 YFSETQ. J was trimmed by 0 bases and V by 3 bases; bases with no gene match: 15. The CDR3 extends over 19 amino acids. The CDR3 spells CASSYYPGGARTSTDTQYF. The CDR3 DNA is TGCGCCAGCAGCTATTACCCGGGGGGGGCGAGGACTAGCACAGATACGCAGTATTTT.

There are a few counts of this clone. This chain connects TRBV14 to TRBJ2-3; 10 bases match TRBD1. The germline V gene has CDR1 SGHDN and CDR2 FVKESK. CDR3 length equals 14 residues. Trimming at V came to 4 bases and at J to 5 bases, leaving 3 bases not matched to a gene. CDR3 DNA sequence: TGTGCCAGCAGCCTGAGGACAGGGGGAGATACGCAGTATTTT. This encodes CASSLRTGGDTQYF.

The CDR3 region has the DNA TGTGCCAGCAGGCCGCCGGGACAGGGAAACTACGAGCAGTACTTC. As protein: CASRPPGQGNYEQYF. The V call is TRBV28, the J call TRBJ2-7; 9 bases align to TRBD1. The germline V gene encodes CDR1 MDHEN and CDR2 SYDVKM. With 6 bases clipped from V and 3 bases from J, the junction kept 9 bases outside the gene matches. The CDR3 contains 15 residues.

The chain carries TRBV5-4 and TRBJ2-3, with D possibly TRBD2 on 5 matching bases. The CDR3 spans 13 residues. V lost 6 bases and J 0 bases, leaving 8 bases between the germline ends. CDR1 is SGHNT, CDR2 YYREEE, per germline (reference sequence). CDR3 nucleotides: TGTGCCAGCATGAGAGGGAGCACAGATACGCAGTATTTT. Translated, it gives CASMRGSTDTQYF.

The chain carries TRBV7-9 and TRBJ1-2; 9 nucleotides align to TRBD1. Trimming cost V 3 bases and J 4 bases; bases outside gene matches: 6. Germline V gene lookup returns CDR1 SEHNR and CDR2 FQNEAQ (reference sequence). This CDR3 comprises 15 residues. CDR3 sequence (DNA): TGTGCCAGCAGCTTGGGACAGGGCTTGACCTATGGCTACACCTTC. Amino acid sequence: CASSLGQGLTYGYTF.

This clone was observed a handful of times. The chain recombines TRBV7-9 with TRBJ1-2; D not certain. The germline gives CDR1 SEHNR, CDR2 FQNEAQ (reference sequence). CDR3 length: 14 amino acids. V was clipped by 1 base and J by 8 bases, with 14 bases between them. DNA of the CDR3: TGTGCCAGCAGCTTAGAGGCGGGGATTAACGGCTACACCTTC. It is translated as CASSLEAGINGYTF. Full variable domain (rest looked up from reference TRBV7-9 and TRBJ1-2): DTGVSQNPRHKITKRGQNVTFRCDPISEHNRLYWYRQTLGQGPEFLTYFQNEAQLEKSRLLSDRFSAERPKGSFSTLEIQRTEQGDSAMYLCASSLEAGINGYTFGSGTRLTVV.

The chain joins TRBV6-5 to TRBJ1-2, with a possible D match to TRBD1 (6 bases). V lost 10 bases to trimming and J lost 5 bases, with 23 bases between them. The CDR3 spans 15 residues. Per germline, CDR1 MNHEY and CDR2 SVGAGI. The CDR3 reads CATLTTKQGAYGYTF. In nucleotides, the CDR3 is TGTGCCACCCTTACTACCAAACAGGGTGCTTATGGCTACACCTTC.

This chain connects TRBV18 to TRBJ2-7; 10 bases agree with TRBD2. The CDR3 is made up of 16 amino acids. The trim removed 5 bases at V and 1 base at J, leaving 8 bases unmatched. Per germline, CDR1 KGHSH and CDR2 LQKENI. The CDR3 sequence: CASSGLAGAVSYEQYF. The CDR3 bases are TGTGCCAGCTCAGGGCTAGCGGGGGCTGTTTCCTACGAGCAGTACTTC.

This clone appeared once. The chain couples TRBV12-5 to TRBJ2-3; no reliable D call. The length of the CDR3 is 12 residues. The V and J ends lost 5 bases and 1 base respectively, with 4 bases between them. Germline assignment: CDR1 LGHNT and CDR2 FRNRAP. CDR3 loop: CASGPRTDTQYF. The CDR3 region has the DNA TGTGCTAGTGGTCCTCGCACAGATACGCAGTATTTT. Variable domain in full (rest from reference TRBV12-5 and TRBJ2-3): DARVTQTPRHKVTEMGQEVTMRCQPILGHNTVFWYRQTMMQGLELLAYFRNRAPLDDSGMPKDRFSAEMPDATLATLKIQPSEPRDSAVYFCASGPRTDTQYFGPGTRLTVL.

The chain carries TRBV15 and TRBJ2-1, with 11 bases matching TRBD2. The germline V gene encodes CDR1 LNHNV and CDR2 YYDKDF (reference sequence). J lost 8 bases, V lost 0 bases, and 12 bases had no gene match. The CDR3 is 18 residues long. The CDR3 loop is CATSRDRTSGGQSYEQFF. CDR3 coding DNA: TGTGCCACCAGCAGAGATAGAACTAGCGGGGGCCAGAGCTATGAGCAGTTCTTC.

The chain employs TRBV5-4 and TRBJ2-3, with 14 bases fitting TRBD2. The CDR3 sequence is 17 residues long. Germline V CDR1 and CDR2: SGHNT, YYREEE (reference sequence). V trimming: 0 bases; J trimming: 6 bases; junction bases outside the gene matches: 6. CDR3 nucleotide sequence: TGTGCCAGCAGCTTGGGACTAGCGGGGGGGCAAGCCGATACGCAGTATTTT. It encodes CASSLGLAGGQADTQYF.

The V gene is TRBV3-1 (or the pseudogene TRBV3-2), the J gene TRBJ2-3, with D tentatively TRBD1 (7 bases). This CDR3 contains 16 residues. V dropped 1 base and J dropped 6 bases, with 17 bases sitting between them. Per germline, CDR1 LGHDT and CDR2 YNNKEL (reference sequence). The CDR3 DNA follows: TGTGCCAGCAGCCAAGGAGGAGGGGGCGAGTCGGATACGCAGTATTTT. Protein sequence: CASSQGGGGESDTQYF.

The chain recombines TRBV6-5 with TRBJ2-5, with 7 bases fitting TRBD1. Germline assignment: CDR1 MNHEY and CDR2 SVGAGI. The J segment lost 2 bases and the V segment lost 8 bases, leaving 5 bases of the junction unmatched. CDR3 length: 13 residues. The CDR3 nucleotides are TGTGCCAGCCAACAGGGGCCACAAGAGACCCAGTACTTC. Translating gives CASQQGPQETQYF.

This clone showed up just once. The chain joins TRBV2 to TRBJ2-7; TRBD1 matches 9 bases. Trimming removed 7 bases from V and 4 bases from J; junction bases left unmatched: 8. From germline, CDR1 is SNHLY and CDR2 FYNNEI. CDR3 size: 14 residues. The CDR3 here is CASNPGQGYYEQYF. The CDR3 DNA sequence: TGTGCCAGCAACCCGGGACAGGGATATTACGAGCAGTACTTC. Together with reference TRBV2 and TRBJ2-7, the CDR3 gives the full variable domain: EPEVTQTPSHQVTQMGQEVILRCVPISNHLYFYWYRQILGQKVEFLVSFYNNEISEKSEIFDDQFSVERPDGSNFTLKIRSTKLEDSAMYFCASNPGQGYYEQYFGPGTRLTVT.

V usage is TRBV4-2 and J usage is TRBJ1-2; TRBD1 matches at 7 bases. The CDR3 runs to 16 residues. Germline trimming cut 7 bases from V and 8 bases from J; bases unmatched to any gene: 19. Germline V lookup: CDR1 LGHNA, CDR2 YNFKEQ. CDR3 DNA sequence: TGTGCCAGCAACTTAGGACCGGGACAGCGCCCCTTCGGCTACACCTTC. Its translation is CASNLGPGQRPFGYTF.

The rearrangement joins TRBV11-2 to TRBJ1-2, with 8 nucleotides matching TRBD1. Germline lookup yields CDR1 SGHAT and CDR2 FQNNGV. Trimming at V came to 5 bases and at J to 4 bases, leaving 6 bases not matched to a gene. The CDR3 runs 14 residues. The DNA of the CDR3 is TGTGCCAGCAGCCCAGGACAGGGCGCCTATGGCTACACCTTC. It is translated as CASSPGQGAYGYTF. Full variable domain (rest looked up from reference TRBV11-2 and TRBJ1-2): EAGVAQSPRYKIIEKRQSVAFWCNPISGHATLYWYQQILGQGPKLLIQFQNNGVVDDSQLPKDRFSAERLKGVDSTLKIQPAKLEDSAVYLCASSPGQGAYGYTFGSGTRLTVV.

CDR3 DNA: TGTGCCAGCAGCTCGACAGGGTATGGCTACACCTTC. It is translated as CASSSTGYGYTF. The rearrangement joins TRBV11-1 to TRBJ1-2, with 7 bases fitting TRBD1. From germline, CDR1 is SGHAT and CDR2 FQDESV (reference sequence). The CDR3 sequence is 12 residues long. V was pared by 4 bases and J by 5 bases, with 1 base of the junction left unmatched.

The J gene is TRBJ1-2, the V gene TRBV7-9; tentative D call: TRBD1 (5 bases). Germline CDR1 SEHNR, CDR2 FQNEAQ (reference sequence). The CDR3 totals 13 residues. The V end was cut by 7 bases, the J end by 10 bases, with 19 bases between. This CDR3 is CASTPYLKQVYTF. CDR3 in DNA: TGTGCCAGCACACCCTATTTAAAACAGGTCTACACCTTC.

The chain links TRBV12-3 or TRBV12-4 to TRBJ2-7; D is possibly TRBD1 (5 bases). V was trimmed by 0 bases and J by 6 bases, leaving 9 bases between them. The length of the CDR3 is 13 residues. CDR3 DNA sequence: TGTGCCAGCAGTTTAGCGTCACAGGTCGAGCAGTACTTC. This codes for CASSLASQVEQYF.

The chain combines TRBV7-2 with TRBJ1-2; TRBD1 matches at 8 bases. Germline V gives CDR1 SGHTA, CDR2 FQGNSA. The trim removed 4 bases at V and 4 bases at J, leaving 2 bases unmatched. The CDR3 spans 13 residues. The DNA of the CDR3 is TGTGCCAGCAGCTCAGACAGGGGCTATGGCTACACCTTC. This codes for CASSSDRGYGYTF.